The TCR beta chain described here comes from a study of blood T cell repertoires in COVID-19 (dated by TCRdb to 2018 to 2021). At the level of the whole study: Samples covering the acute and convalescent phases of COVID-19 were provided by collaborators in the United States, Italy and Spain. The material from the prospective study consisted of cDNA or gDNA derived from T cells, B-cell-depleted T cells, or PBMCs. Deeply sampled blood TCRbeta repertoires from subjects exposed to, actively infected with, or recovered from COVID-19 were included in the dataset. The repertoires were released in a freely available public database meant as a resource for research on the immune response to SARS-CoV-2. The samples were drawn from two sources: the first 160 participants of the ongoing ImmuneRACE study, and 950 to 1,500 subjects contributed by 6 global collaborators. The sample metadata nearly always contained a de-identified subject ID, COVID-19 status, age in years and sex. HLA class I and class II types, where available, came from metadata supplied by the sample provider rather than from assay-based typing. Paper-wide results and their limitations: How much clinical and demographic metadata was included differed by source and by participant, and the metadata was provided uncurated.

Whole blood was collected in K2EDTA tubes by collaborating institutions according to the institutions' own protocols. For TCRbeta analysis, collaborator samples were shipped as frozen whole blood, as isolated PBMCs, or as DNA extracted from either sample type. Details on this clone: No antigen is known for it. Base qualities are not at hand, and no much larger clone is one base apart. Distinct nucleotide sequences in the sample also encode this CDR3.

Looking up the germline V gene yields CDR1 SNHLY and CDR2 FYNNEI. The CDR3 covers 11 residues, taking in both the cysteine and the phenylalanine. Only the CDR3 DNA is retained, 33 bases long and in frame from the first base. V is cut by 5 bases and J by 5 bases, and the space between the germline ends is 7 bases. TCRbeta CDR3 regions were amplified from genomic DNA by means of the immunoSEQ Assay, a bias-controlled multiplex PCR. On the study's bioinformatics: The number of nucleated cells in each sample was estimated from the amplification of reference gene primers within the assay. To quantify the absolute abundance of each unique TCRbeta CDR3 rearrangement, sequence reads were collapsed and filtered. Productive Simpson clonality was computed per sample as the square root of Simpson's diversity index over productive rearrangements. The table was pulled from immuneACCESS by TCRdb, which kept in-frame rearrangements only. Such tables lose some clones; where checked, under half of the loss comes from unresolved V genes, and the rest has no known cause. Clone size and V and J calls were adopted from that table, with D and trimming inferred from the DNA. This sample is represented by about 40,000 clones; roughly nine tenths of them were singletons. The ten largest clonotypes hold approximately 20% of the sample.

In this chain, TRBV2 is recombined with TRBJ2-7; the D gene lacks a confident call. This TCR came from a man over 45 in a cohort sampled during active COVID-19. The sequenced material came from peripheral blood. The CDR3 sequence is CASSPPDEQYF. The bases are TGTGCCAGCAGTCCTCCCGACGAGCAGTACTTC.